The rows below give T cell receptor beta chains drawn from one sample of a study of T cells in Graves' hyperthyroidism and ophthalmopathy. TCRdb itself ran the multiplex PCR reads through MiXCR, one entry per CDR3 protein. The sample includes more than 450,000 distinct CDR3 sequences, nearly 20% of them seen just once. Specimen: blood. The receptors stem from a man between 35 and 55 years old with Graves' ophthalmopathy. CDR3s include the opening cysteine and the closing phenylalanine or tryptophan.

TRBV20-1 | CSARGPSLAGGRNEQFF
TRBV6-1 | CASSEYVETGGGYGYTF
TRBV12-3/TRBV12-4 | CASSLANTDGGGYTF
TRBV4-1 | CASSQYAGGSNEKLFF
TRBV9 | CASSPSGLSISYNEQFF
TRBV5-1 | CASRYGAAGANVLTF
TRBV29-1 | CSARTGERGLYGYTF
TRBV20-1 | CSARRQGVIADTQYF
TRBV19 | CASSKRPEDTEAFF
TRBV4-2 | CASSQESEGGAFF
TRBV9 | CASSVYGTSYNEQFF
TRBV20-1 | CSALTSGRANEQFF
TRBV9 | CASSVGGQFHEKLFF
TRBV7-2 | CASSLWGSSEKLFF
TRBV6-2/TRBV6-3 | CASSYSRGGQTQYF
TRBV7-2 | CASRPWDGLNYGYTF
TRBV28 | CASSGETYSTDTQYF
TRBV20-1 | CSGGKGAGRETQYF
TRBV20-1 | CSARHPPGPQETQYF
TRBV27 | CASSLSPGLITDTQYF
TRBV28 | CASLPVGGRDYEQYF
TRBV12-3/TRBV12-4 | CASRGAGVHNEQFF
TRBV14 | CASSQGQVEQYF
TRBV29-1 | CSVTRAPAENTEAFF
TRBV9 | CASSYTGSANTGELFF
TRBV10-3 | CAIKLASYNEQFF
TRBV2 | CASSSAYRANYGYTF
TRBV12-3/TRBV12-4 | CASSLAGGDSPLHF
TRBV3-1 | CASSPRTGEETQYF
TRBV11-1 | CASSFDRISGNTIYF
TRBV30 | CAWSVVGGTEAFF
TRBV19 | CASGVHDTGELFF
TRBV9 | CASSPRGLFNTGELFF
TRBV11-2 | CASSFGSTSGSSGETQYF
TRBV20-1 | CSAREPGQGPRGTQYF
TRBV4-1 | CASSRGQGRTYEQYF
TRBV30 | CAWSKGGNNEKLFF
TRBV20-1 | CSATNRGNTIYF
TRBV6-1 | CASRTGVDTEAFF
TRBV19 | CASSIGPGGFTDTQYF
TRBV6-5 | CASSYSGQGWNQPQHF